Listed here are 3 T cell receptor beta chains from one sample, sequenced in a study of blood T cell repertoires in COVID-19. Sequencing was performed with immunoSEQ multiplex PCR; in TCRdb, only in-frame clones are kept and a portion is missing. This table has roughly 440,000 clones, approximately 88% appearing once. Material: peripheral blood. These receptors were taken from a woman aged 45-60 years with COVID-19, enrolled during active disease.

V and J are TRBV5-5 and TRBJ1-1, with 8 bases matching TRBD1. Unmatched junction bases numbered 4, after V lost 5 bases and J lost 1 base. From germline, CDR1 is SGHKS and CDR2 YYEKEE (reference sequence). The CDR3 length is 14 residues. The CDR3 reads CASRPGTGNTEAFF. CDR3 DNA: TGTGCCAGCAGGCCAGGGACAGGGAACACTGAAGCTTTCTTT. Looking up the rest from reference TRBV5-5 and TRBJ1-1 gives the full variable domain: DAGVTQSPTHLIKTRGQQVTLRCSPISGHKSVSWYQQVLGQGPQFIFQYYEKEERGRGNFPDRFSARQFPNYSSELNVNALLLGDSALYLCASRPGTGNTEAFFGQGTRLTVV.

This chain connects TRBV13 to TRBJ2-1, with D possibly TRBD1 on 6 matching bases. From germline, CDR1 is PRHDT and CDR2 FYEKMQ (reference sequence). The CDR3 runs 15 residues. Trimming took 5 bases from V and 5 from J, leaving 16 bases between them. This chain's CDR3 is CASSPRDNNNNEQFF. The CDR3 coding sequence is TGTGCCAGCAGCCCCCGGGACAATAATAACAATGAGCAGTTCTTC.

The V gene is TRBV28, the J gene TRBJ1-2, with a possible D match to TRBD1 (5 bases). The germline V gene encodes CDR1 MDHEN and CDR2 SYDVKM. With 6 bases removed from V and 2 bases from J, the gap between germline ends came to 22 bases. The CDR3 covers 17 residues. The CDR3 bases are TGTGCCAGCAGCCCCCCAGGGAACTCTTTTTACAACTATGGCTACACCTTC. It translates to CASSPPGNSFYNYGYTF.